The source of this T cell receptor beta chain is a study of T cell responses to AZD1222 COVID-19 vaccine. Data came from immunoSEQ multiplex PCR; TCRdb stores just in-frame clones and leaves some out. The table lists 100,000 to 150,000 clones, approximately 90% of them singletons. Study-level points and caveats: Among vaccine-associated CD4 TCRs, coverage spanned spike, with dominance at 160-218 and 743-854. Researchers took repertoire samples only after the peak T cell response had come.

On this clone itself: No antigen is known for it.

Sample: peripheral blood, taken on day 0 of MenACWY control vaccination. The clonotype originates from an adult in good health.

The CDR3 here is CATSDFFDRNTEAFF. Here the CDR3 DNA reads TGTGCCACCAGTGATTTCTTCGACAGGAACACTGAAGCTTTCTTT. This chain links TRBV24-1 with TRBJ1-1, with TRBD1 as a possible D gene (5 bases). The V and J ends lost 1 base and 1 base respectively, with 9 bases between them. Germline V gene data show CDR1 as KGHDR and CDR2 as SFDVKD. This CDR3 region has 15 residues.